Sequencing of this T cell receptor (beta chain) was carried out in a study of cytomegalovirus exposure and HLA in healthy donors. Whole-study context: Earlier sequencing of approximately 180 million T cells yielded approximately 100 million unique TCR beta sequences.

Study findings and constraints: Later analysis identified 15,000 to 20,000 TCR beta sequences associated with HLA alleles, using a false discovery rate threshold of 0.05. Previously analyzed data showed that most TCR beta V segments were productive at a frequency of about 87% or about 30%.

Primers for the PCR totalled 60 Vbeta and 13 Jbeta. Profiled with immunoSEQ multiplex PCR; TCRdb holds only in-frame clones, not every one. Of 130,000 to 150,000 clones listed, approximately 80% are singletons. V lost 2 bases and J lost 5, with 5 bases in between. CDR3 size: 11 residues. The germline CDR1 and CDR2 sequences are GTSNPN and SVGIG (reference sequence). On this clone: The antigen is unknown.

The chain is built from TRBV30 and TRBJ2-3; D remains ambiguous. Sequencing was performed on PBMCs. This receptor was obtained from an older woman in good health and CMV-seropositive. CDR3 sequence reads: CAWSTGDTQYF. CDR3 sequence (DNA): TGTGCCTGGAGTACTGGAGATACGCAGTATTTT.